The present entry profiles one T cell receptor beta chain with its context. Tagging with unique molecular identifiers was applied to individual cDNA molecules. TCRdb re-analysed the 5' RACE reads in MiXCR, keeping a single row per CDR3 protein. The sample includes roughly 50,000 distinct CDR3 sequences, over 7.5% of them seen just once. The data were obtained in a study of early T cells in non-severe SARS-CoV-2 infection. Study information: Sequencing was performed on bulk RNA from unsorted whole blood, leaving chains unpaired.

Germline lookup yields CDR1 SGHTA and CDR2 FQGNSA. With 5 bases clipped from V and 2 bases from J, the junction kept 6 bases outside the gene matches. The CDR3 sequence is 15 residues long. Sample: whole blood. The sequence was obtained from an adult who was a healthcare worker with PCR-confirmed SARS-CoV-2 infection or an uninfected control (not recorded which). The chain couples TRBV7-2 to TRBJ2-7; TRBD2 matches at 10 bases. The DNA of the CDR3 is TGTGCCAGCAGCATGACTAGCGGGTGGACCTACGAGCAGTACTTC. This sequence encodes CASSMTSGWTYEQYF. The complete variable domain, with remaining parts taken from reference TRBV7-2 and TRBJ2-7, reads GAGVSQSPSNKVTEKGKDVELRCDPISGHTALYWYRQSLGQGLEFLIYFQGNSAPDKSGLPSDRFSAERTGGSVSTLTIQRTQQEDSAVYLCASSMTSGWTYEQYFGPGTRLTVT.